This TCR beta chain was profiled in a study of response to subunit inactivated influenza vaccine. General study points: It was the authors' suggestion that each seasonal influenza vaccination recruits few new T cells.

Regarding this clonotype: Its antigen is not known.

TCRdb ran MiXCR on the RT-PCR reads and lists one entry per CDR3 protein. The sample holds roughly 500,000 distinct CDR3 sequences; more than 15% are singletons and the top ten take about 3%. Germline assignment: CDR1 MNHEY and CDR2 SMNVEV (reference sequence). This CDR3 is 13 amino acids long. The germline V and J ends were trimmed by 3 bases and 6 bases, with 9 bases remaining between them. V and J are TRBV27 and TRBJ1-5; D is unresolved. This specimen consisted of CD4+ T cells sorted from PBMCs, obtained roughly 24 months after vaccination. The sequence was collected from a man aged 45 to 75 who received an inactivated influenza vaccine. The CDR3 DNA reads as TGTGCCAGCAGTTTTGGAGGGATTCAGCCCCAGCATTTT. Its protein product is CASSFGGIQPQHF.